The 32 T cell receptor beta chains in this list originate from one sample, sequenced in a study of identical twins. TCRdb recomputed calls from the 5' RACE reads with MiXCR, one row per CDR3 protein. The data hold hundreds of thousands of distinct CDR3 sequences, with over 20% observed a single time. The same data also went into a second study, on T cells expressing NK-cell markers.

The source material was PBMCs. The receptors were gathered from a woman under 30 in good health.

This clonotype was seen many times. The CDR3 region is CASSSRGKLSGNTIYF. The CDR3 coding sequence is TGTGCCAGCAGTTCAAGGGGGAAATTATCTGGAAACACCATATATTTT. The chain is built from TRBV12-3 or TRBV12-4 and TRBJ1-3; weak D call: TRBD1 (6 bases). This CDR3 is 16 amino acids long. Trimming cost V 4 bases and J 1 base, with 14 bases left between them.

V and J are TRBV28 and TRBJ2-1; D unclear. The CDR3 runs 12 residues. Germline V lookup: CDR1 MDHEN, CDR2 SYDVKM. Trimming removed 8 bases from V and 8 bases from J, with 13 bases in between. CDR3 nucleotide sequence: TGTGCCAGCGGGAACCTCAACGATGAGCAGTTCTTC. It yields the protein CASGNLNDEQFF. Supplemented by reference TRBV28 and TRBJ2-1, the full variable domain reads DVKVTQSSRYLVKRTGEKVFLECVQDMDHENMFWYRQDPGLGLRLIYFSYDVKMKEKGDIPEGYSVSREKKERFSLILESASTNQTSMYLCASGNLNDEQFFGPGTRLTVL.

This clonotype was recorded a few times. The chain uses TRBV11-2 and TRBJ1-1, with 8 bases matching TRBD1. Germline loops: CDR1 SGHAT, CDR2 FQNNGV. J gave up 4 bases and V 3 bases, and 10 bases lay outside the gene matches. The CDR3 consists of 16 residues. The CDR3 DNA sequence: TGTGCCAGCAGCTTCCTGGACAGGGCTTTCACCACTGAAGCTTTCTTT. Amino acid sequence: CASSFLDRAFTTEAFF.

This clonotype was recorded once. V and J are TRBV5-6 and TRBJ2-1; TRBD2 matches 14 bases. CDR1 SGHDT and CDR2 YYEEEE come from the germline V gene. The CDR3 has 16 amino acids. J gave up 7 bases and V 9 bases, and 12 bases lay outside the gene matches. CDR3 DNA: TGTGCCATGGGCCCCGGGACTAGCGGGAGTAGGAATGAGCAGTTCTTC. Translating it yields CAMGPGTSGSRNEQFF. Complete variable domain (other parts from reference TRBV5-6 and TRBJ2-1): DAGVTQSPTHLIKTRGQQVTLRCSPKSGHDTVSWYQQALGQGPQFIFQYYEEEERQRGNFPDRFSGHQFPNYSSELNVNALLLGDSALYLCAMGPGTSGSRNEQFFGPGTRLTVL.

The CDR3 is CSVLWGVSYEQYF. CDR3 nucleotide sequence: TGCAGCGTTTTGTGGGGGGTTTCGTACGAGCAGTACTTC. This sequence joins TRBV29-1 and TRBJ2-7, with D maybe TRBD2 (6 bases). This CDR3 comprises 13 residues. Trimming removed 5 bases at V and 4 bases at J, with 15 bases between. Per germline, CDR1 SQVTM and CDR2 ANQGSEA.

There are many counts of this clonotype. The chain uses TRBV3-1 and TRBJ1-2; D might be TRBD1 (6 bases). Germline-derived CDR1 and CDR2 are LGHDT and YNNKEL (reference sequence). Trimming left V 0 bases short and J 5 bases short, with 16 bases between. The CDR3 has 16 amino acids. CDR3 amino acids: CASSQDITGGGYGYTF. CDR3 DNA: TGTGCCAGCAGCCAAGATATCACGGGGGGCGGGTATGGCTACACCTTC.

The DNA of the CDR3 is TGTGCCAGCAGCCGTTTGGGGCAGGGAATCTCTGGGGCCAACGTCCTGACTTTC. Amino acids: CASSRLGQGISGANVLTF. V usage is TRBV6-1 and J usage is TRBJ2-6; tentative D call: TRBD1 (5 bases). The germline V gene encodes CDR1 MNHNS and CDR2 SASEGT. The CDR3 contains 18 residues. The V gene lost 6 bases and the J gene lost 0 bases, with 18 bases spanning the gap.

Ten or more counts support this clonotype. The chain uses TRBV20-1 and TRBJ2-5; D might be TRBD1 (5 bases). Germline V gene sequence: CDR1 DFQATT, CDR2 SNEGSKA (reference sequence). The CDR3 totals 11 residues. The V end was cut by 6 bases, the J end by 5 bases, with 10 bases between. The CDR3 here is CSAHKGETQYF. The CDR3, as DNA: TGCAGTGCCCACAAGGGGGAGACCCAGTACTTC.

The chain employs TRBV27 and TRBJ2-5; no firm D call. CDR3 length: 13 amino acids. Germline V gene sequence: CDR1 MNHEY, CDR2 SMNVEV (reference sequence). The V end lost 1 base, the J end lost 3 bases, and 6 bases lay between the germline ends. CDR3 DNA: TGTGCCAGCAGTTTATACCACAAAGAGACCCAGTACTTC. Translation: CASSLYHKETQYF.

This clonotype was observed many times. The gene calls are TRBV20-1 and TRBJ1-2, with D possibly TRBD1 on 5 matching bases. Between the trimmed V and J ends, which lost 4 bases and 8 bases, there was a span of 8 bases. CDR1 and CDR2 (germline): DFQATT, SNEGSKA (reference sequence). This CDR3 comprises 10 residues. In DNA form, the CDR3 reads TGCAGTGCTACGGGGGAAGGCTACACCTTC. Translation gives CSATGEGYTF.

This rearrangement joins TRBV3-1 to TRBJ2-2; TRBD1 matches at 9 bases. The CDR3 loop spans 16 amino acids. CDR1 LGHDT and CDR2 YNNKEL come from the germline V gene (reference sequence). Trimming took 2 bases from V and 5 from J; bases not matched to a gene: 6. The CDR3 DNA follows: TGTGCCAGCAGCCAACCCGGGACAGGGTTAACCGGGGAGCTGTTTTTT. Encoded protein: CASSQPGTGLTGELFF.

The genes are TRBV20-1 and TRBJ2-7; D unclear. The CDR3 extends over 14 amino acids. The V end was cut by 0 bases, the J end by 7 bases, with 16 bases between. The germline CDR1 and CDR2 sequences are DFQATT and SNEGSKA (reference sequence). CDR3 sequence: CSARDLPGPREQYF. Written as DNA, the CDR3 is TGCAGTGCTAGAGATCTGCCCGGGCCTCGGGAGCAGTACTTC.

The rearrangement uses TRBV5-6 and TRBJ2-5; 7 positions agree with TRBD2. The CDR3 length is 17 residues. V gave up 0 bases and J gave up 0 bases; unmatched junction bases: 8. Germline V gene data show CDR1 as SGHDT and CDR2 as YYEEEE. This chain's CDR3 is CASSLGLAAEYQETQYF. The CDR3 nucleotides read TGTGCCAGCAGCTTGGGGCTAGCGGCCGAGTACCAAGAGACCCAGTACTTC.

This chain joins TRBV5-4 and TRBJ2-3; a possible D gene is TRBD1 (5 bases). V lost 4 bases and J lost 2, with 17 bases in between. The CDR3 loop spans 16 amino acids. CDR1 and CDR2 from the germline V gene are SGHNT and YYREEE (reference sequence). CDR3 residues: CASSTWTYYDTDTQYF. CDR3 nucleotides: TGTGCCAGCAGCACGTGGACATACTATGACACAGATACGCAGTATTTT.

There are many counts of this clonotype. The V and J genes are TRBV7-3 and TRBJ2-5; D is unresolved. The CDR3 contains 13 residues. Germline V CDR1 and CDR2: SGHTA, FQGTGA. Between the trimmed V and J ends, which lost 6 bases and 4 bases, there was a span of 12 bases. CDR3 residues: CASSSRGPETQYF. In DNA form, the CDR3 reads TGTGCCAGCAGTAGTCGCGGCCCAGAGACCCAGTACTTC.

This clonotype came up a few times. The junction differs from germline at one of its ends, possibly a read error. J is TRBJ2-3 and V is TRBV9; a weak D match, TRBD2 (5 bases). The CDR3 sequence is 15 residues long. Germline CDR1 and CDR2: SGDLS and YYNGEE. CDR3 protein: CASSVVPASTDTQYF. In nucleotides, the CDR3 is TGTGCCAGCAGCGTAGTCCCTGCTAGCACCGATACGCAGTATTTT.

This clonotype was seen only a few times. This chain connects TRBV29-1 to TRBJ2-3, with D perhaps matching TRBD2 (6 bases). Germline CDR1 reads SQVTM; CDR2 reads ANQGSEA. There are 11 residues in the CDR3. With 3 bases removed from V and 10 bases from J, the gap between germline ends came to 11 bases. For the CDR3, the DNA is TGCAGCGTTGAGCGGGATGAGCCGCAGTATTTT. Translation gives CSVERDEPQYF.

J is TRBJ2-2 and V is TRBV3-1; D ambiguous. V was cut by 4 bases and J by 9 bases, with 6 bases left in between. The CDR3 is made up of 11 amino acids. Germline CDR1 LGHDT, CDR2 YNNKEL (reference sequence). For the CDR3, the DNA is TGTGCCAGCAGCCTTAGACGGGAGCTGTTTTTT. It is translated as CASSLRRELFF. The full variable domain, its missing parts supplied by reference TRBV3-1 and TRBJ2-2, is DTAVSQTPKYLVTQMGNDKSIKCEQNLGHDTMYWYKQDSKKFLKIMFSYNNKELIINETVPNRFSPKSPDKAHLNLHINSLELGDSAVYFCASSLRRELFFGEGSRLTVL.

V usage is TRBV9 and J usage is TRBJ2-1, with D hard to call. Trimming cost V 4 bases and J 9 bases, with 11 bases left between them. Per the germline V gene, CDR1 is SGDLS and CDR2 is YYNGEE. The CDR3 totals 12 residues. The CDR3 loop is CASSPRPGEQFF. For the CDR3, the DNA is TGTGCCAGCAGCCCCAGGCCGGGTGAGCAGTTCTTC.

Many counts were recorded for this clonotype. The J gene is TRBJ2-2, the V gene TRBV6-2 or TRBV6-3; 8 bases agree with TRBD1. This CDR3 contains 17 residues. The germline CDR1 and CDR2 sequences are MNHEY and SVGEGT. The V and J ends lost 6 bases and 4 bases, in that order; junction bases with no gene match: 13. CDR3 coding DNA: TGTGCCAGCAGCCCCTTGAGAGGACAGGGAGGCACCGGGGAGCTGTTTTTT. It encodes CASSPLRGQGGTGELFF.

V and J are TRBV7-9 and TRBJ2-3; the D is unclear. V was cut by 2 bases and J by 1 base, with 7 bases left in between. This CDR3 is 14 amino acids long. Germline assignment: CDR1 SEHNR and CDR2 FQNEAQ (reference sequence). The CDR3 is CASSLQRRTDTQYF. The CDR3 nucleotides read TGTGCCAGCAGCTTACAGCGCCGCACAGATACGCAGTATTTT. The full variable domain, completed using reference TRBV7-9 and TRBJ2-3, is DTGVSQNPRHKITKRGQNVTFRCDPISEHNRLYWYRQTLGQGPEFLTYFQNEAQLEKSRLLSDRFSAERPKGSFSTLEIQRTEQGDSAMYLCASSLQRRTDTQYFGPGTRLTVL.

The V call is TRBV4-2, the J call TRBJ2-6; 8 bases fit TRBD1. The V and J ends lost 0 bases and 0 bases, in that order; junction bases with no gene match: 4. Germline V gene sequence: CDR1 LGHNA, CDR2 YNFKEQ. CDR3 size: 18 residues. The CDR3 protein is CASSQEVQGGSGANVLTF. CDR3 nucleotide sequence: TGTGCCAGCAGCCAAGAAGTACAGGGGGGCTCTGGGGCCAACGTCCTGACTTTC.

The table lists this clonotype with a few counts. The rearrangement joins TRBV10-3 to TRBJ2-2; 9 positions match TRBD1. CDR1 is ENHRY and CDR2 is SYGVKD in the germline V gene. The CDR3 is 15 amino acids. With V trimmed by 6 bases and J by 4 bases, 6 bases remained unmatched. The CDR3 sequence: CAIRMGQGGTGELFF. DNA for the CDR3: TGTGCCATCAGGATGGGACAGGGCGGCACCGGGGAGCTGTTTTTT.

The rearrangement joins TRBV29-1 to TRBJ1-1, with a possible D match to TRBD1 (5 bases). Germline lookup yields CDR1 SQVTM and CDR2 ANQGSEA. The V end lost 7 bases, the J end lost 0 bases, and 12 bases lay between the germline ends. CDR3 length: 13 residues. The DNA for the CDR3 is TGCAGCGGAGGGGCAGGACTGAACACTGAAGCTTTCTTT. Translating it yields CSGGAGLNTEAFF.

In this sample, this clonotype turned up a few times. V usage is TRBV12-3 or TRBV12-4 and J usage is TRBJ2-7; D gene ambiguous. The CDR3 contains 12 residues. Trimming stripped 6 bases from V and 7 bases from J, with 13 bases between. The DNA for the CDR3 is TGTGCCAGCAGCCTTCGGGCGAAGGAGCAGTACTTC. It specifies CASSLRAKEQYF.

This clonotype was picked up a small number of times. The chain joins TRBV7-2 to TRBJ1-5, with TRBD1 as a possible D gene (5 bases). CDR1 is SGHTA and CDR2 is FQGNSA in the germline V gene. The V and J ends lost 6 bases and 6 bases respectively, with 18 bases between them. The length of the CDR3 is 15 residues. The CDR3 DNA reads as TGTGCCAGCAGTCAGCAGGGTATGATGGGTCAGCCCCAGCATTTT. It encodes CASSQQGMMGQPQHF.

The chain links TRBV9 to TRBJ2-1; 10 bases agree with TRBD2. Trimming took 2 bases from V and 9 from J; bases not matched to a gene: 8. The CDR3 loop spans 15 amino acids. Germline V gene lookup returns CDR1 SGDLS and CDR2 YYNGEE. CDR3 bases: TGTGCCAGCAGCGTTTTCCCTAGCGGGGGCGGTGAGCAGTTCTTC. Amino acids: CASSVFPSGGGEQFF.

This clonotype was recorded at least ten times. This chain links TRBV7-9 with TRBJ2-1; D ambiguous. CDR3 size: 10 residues. V was trimmed by 5 bases and J by 10 bases, leaving 6 bases between them. The germline CDR1 and CDR2 sequences are SEHNR and FQNEAQ (reference sequence). CDR3 DNA sequence: TGTGCCAGCAGCCCTGGAGAGCAGTTCTTC. It yields the protein CASSPGEQFF.

In this sample, this clonotype turned up many times. This chain joins TRBV6-6 and TRBJ2-2; D is ambiguous. Germline CDR1 reads MNHNY; CDR2 reads SVGAGI (reference sequence). This CDR3 has 12 amino acids. The V gene lost 6 bases and the J gene lost 5 bases, with 7 bases spanning the gap. CDR3 sequence (DNA): TGTGCCAGCAGGCCCGGGACCGGGGAGCTGTTTTTT. This encodes CASRPGTGELFF.

This clonotype was counted a few times. J is TRBJ2-1 and V is TRBV20-1, with D possibly being TRBD2 (5 bases). Trimming stripped 0 bases from V and 9 bases from J, with 15 bases between. The germline CDR1 and CDR2 sequences are DFQATT and SNEGSKA (reference sequence). CDR3 length: 14 residues. CDR3 residues: CSARDTSGTGEQFF. CDR3 nucleotides: TGCAGTGCTAGAGATACATCGGGAACGGGTGAGCAGTTCTTC.

This clonotype was detected only a few times. This chain joins TRBV20-1 and TRBJ1-2, with 7 bases fitting TRBD1. The CDR3 is made up of 13 amino acids. Germline V gene sequence: CDR1 DFQATT, CDR2 SNEGSKA (reference sequence). The CDR3 is CRPRGQGDYGYTF. CDR3 bases: TGCAGGCCTCGCGGGCAGGGGGACTATGGCTACACCTTC.

V is TRBV12-3 or TRBV12-4 and J is TRBJ1-2, with TRBD1 matching over 8 bases. V was clipped by 5 bases and J by 6 bases; unmatched bases: 14. This CDR3 is 16 amino acids long. CDR3 bases: TGTGCCAGCAGTCTCCGCTGGACAGGGTCTATCGATGGCTACACCTTC. Encoded protein: CASSLRWTGSIDGYTF.